The rows below give T cell receptor beta chains drawn from one sample of a study of blood T cell repertoires in COVID-19. Assay used: immunoSEQ multiplex PCR; TCRdb lists only in-frame clones, some missing. The sample carries roughly 200,000 clones, about 87% recorded once. Material: peripheral blood. Every receptor here comes from a woman aged 18-29 years who had recovered from COVID-19. Each CDR3 is given with its conserved first and last residue. Each record gives: V gene, clone size, J gene, D gene, CDR3 protein, CDR3 DNA. D genes are given only for firm matches. Expanded clones get a size class; other rows say once, few or many, or leave the size out.

TRBV18	once	TRBJ1-2	NA	CASSPTDSWGYTF	TGTGCCAGCTCACCAACGGACAGCTGGGGCTACACCTTC
TRBV13	NA	TRBJ1-4	NA	CASSLGGAEGGPEKLFF	TGTGCCAGCAGCTTAGGGGGCGCGGAGGGCGGCCCTGAAAAACTGTTTTTT
TRBV18	few	TRBJ2-2	NA	CASSPISGMNTGELFF	TGTGCCAGCTCACCCATCTCAGGGATGAACACCGGGGAGCTGTTTTTT
TRBV13	NA	TRBJ1-5	NA	CASSFGANSNQPQHF	TGTGCCAGCAGCTTTGGGGCCAATAGCAATCAGCCCCAGCATTTT
TRBV20-1	NA	TRBJ2-1	TRBD2	CSASGLGLALNEQFF	TGCAGTGCTAGTGGTCTGGGACTAGCCCTCAATGAGCAGTTCTTC
TRBV18	NA	TRBJ1-2	NA	CASSFPGYGYTF	TGTGCCAGCTCATTTCCAGGATATGGCTACACCTTC
TRBV19	NA	TRBJ1-1	NA	CASSMYSNTEAFF	TGTGCCAGTAGTATGTACAGCAACACTGAAGCTTTCTTT
TRBV27	few	TRBJ1-6	TRBD1	CASKLDRMNSPLHF	TGTGCCAGCAAATTGGACAGGATGAATTCACCCCTCCACTTT
TRBV3-1/TRBV3-2	NA	TRBJ1-1	NA	CASSFRATMNTEAFF	TGTGCCAGCAGCTTCAGGGCAACCATGAACACTGAAGCTTTCTTT
TRBV7-9	NA	TRBJ2-1	NA	CASSLMYSYNEQFF	TGTGCCAGCAGCTTAATGTACTCCTACAATGAGCAGTTCTTC
TRBV7-8	NA	TRBJ2-2	TRBD1	CASSLRQGAPSTGELFF	TGTGCCAGCAGCTTAAGACAGGGGGCGCCTTCGACCGGGGAGCTGTTTTTT
TRBV11-2	NA	TRBJ2-5	NA	CASSFLRGRGTETQYF	TGTGCCAGCAGCTTCCTCCGGGGCCGGGGGACGGAGACCCAGTACTTC
TRBV7-3	NA	TRBJ2-2	TRBD1	CASSSDRANTGELFF	TGTGCCAGCAGCTCGGACAGGGCGAACACCGGGGAGCTGTTTTTT
TRBV24-1	NA	TRBJ2-1	NA	CATSGEGSYNEQFF	TGTGCCACCAGTGGAGAGGGCTCCTACAATGAGCAGTTCTTC
TRBV7-9	NA	TRBJ2-3	NA	CASSSGAGGDSSPDTQYF	TGTGCCAGCAGCTCGGGGGCGGGCGGGGACAGTTCCCCAGATACGCAGTATTTT
TRBV19	NA	TRBJ1-2	TRBD1	CASSDRENYGYTF	TGTGCCTCTTCAGACAGGGAAAACTATGGCTACACCTTC
TRBV18	NA	TRBJ2-5	TRBD2	CASSLGGTAETQYF	TGTGCCAGCTCACTGGGAGGGACTGCGGAGACCCAGTACTTC
TRBV5-4	NA	TRBJ2-3	NA	CASSLRTVSTDTQYF	TGTGCCAGCAGCCTCCGGACAGTCAGCACAGATACGCAGTATTTT
TRBV7-7	few	TRBJ2-2	TRBD2	CASSLTSGGANTGELFF	TGTGCCAGCAGCCTTACTAGCGGGGGGGCAAACACCGGGGAGCTGTTTTTT
TRBV7-3	once	TRBJ1-2	TRBD1	CASSEQGANGYTF	TGTGCCAGCAGCGAACAGGGGGCGAATGGCTACACCTTC
TRBV15	NA	TRBJ2-5	NA	CATSRDPGERETQYF	TGTGCCACCAGCAGAGATCCAGGGGAGCGAGAGACCCAGTACTTC
TRBV4-3	once	TRBJ2-7	NA	CASSQVYSSYEQYF	TGCGCCAGCAGCCAAGTGTACAGCTCCTACGAGCAGTACTTC
TRBV2	NA	TRBJ1-5	TRBD1	CASRPYRGGSNQPQHF	TGTGCCAGCAGACCCTACAGGGGGGGGAGCAATCAGCCCCAGCATTTT
TRBV5-5	NA	TRBJ1-2	NA	CASSLPDSYGYTF	TGTGCCAGCAGCTTGCCAGACAGCTATGGCTACACCTTC
TRBV19	NA	TRBJ2-2	TRBD1	CASRRYGQEMAGELFF	TGTGCCAGTAGGCGCTACGGACAGGAAATGGCCGGGGAGCTGTTTTTT
TRBV5-6	NA	TRBJ2-7	TRBD1	CASRGQGVVNEQYF	TGTGCCAGCAGGGGACAGGGGGTAGTCAACGAGCAGTACTTC
TRBV6-6	NA	TRBJ2-7	NA	CASTTAAALYEQYF	TGTGCCAGCACCACGGCGGCAGCCCTCTACGAGCAGTACTTC
TRBV6-1	NA	TRBJ1-2	TRBD1	CASSEHRQGARYGYTF	TGTGCCAGCAGTGAGCATCGACAGGGGGCGAGGTATGGCTACACCTTC
TRBV3-1/TRBV3-2	NA	TRBJ1-2	TRBD1	CASRHRGGANGYTF	TGTGCCAGCAGGCACAGGGGGGGGGCTAATGGCTACACCTTC
TRBV9	NA	TRBJ2-1	NA	CASSAGGALRDEQFF	TGTGCCAGCAGCGCAGGAGGGGCACTGAGGGATGAGCAGTTCTTC
TRBV6-6	NA	TRBJ1-3	NA	CASSQGLVGGNTIYF	TGTGCCAGCAGTCAGGGGTTGGTTGGCGGAAACACCATATATTTT
TRBV4-2	NA	TRBJ1-6	NA	CASSQELQAYNSPLHF	TGTGCCAGCAGCCAAGAATTGCAGGCTTATAATTCACCCCTCCACTTT
TRBV19	NA	TRBJ2-1	TRBD2	CASSTLSGRALNEQFF	TGTGCCAGTAGTACCCTTAGCGGGAGGGCCCTCAATGAGCAGTTCTTC
TRBV9	NA	TRBJ2-7	TRBD2	CASSVGSGGREQYF	TGTGCCAGCAGCGTAGGTAGCGGGGGGAGAGAGCAGTACTTC
TRBV28	NA	TRBJ1-6	NA	CASSPDRNSPLHF	TGTGCCAGCAGTCCGGACAGAAATTCACCCCTCCACTTT
TRBV24-1	NA	TRBJ2-2	TRBD2	CATSDAGLAGGSSTGELFF	TGTGCCACCAGTGATGCGGGACTAGCGGGGGGGTCGTCCACCGGGGAGCTGTTTTTT
TRBV5-5	NA	TRBJ1-2	TRBD1	CASSLGMTPTGGDYGYTF	TGTGCCAGCAGCTTGGGGATGACACCGACAGGGGGCGACTATGGCTACACCTTC
TRBV2	NA	TRBJ1-4	NA	CASSDRSTNEKLFF	TGTGCCAGCAGCGACAGATCAACTAATGAAAAACTGTTTTTT
TRBV24-1	NA	TRBJ2-3	NA	CATSDFNSRTDTQYF	TGTGCCACCAGTGATTTTAACAGCCGCACAGATACGCAGTATTTT
TRBV5-6	NA	TRBJ2-1	TRBD2	CASSYGEASGSNEQFF	TGTGCCAGCAGCTATGGTGAGGCTAGCGGGAGCAATGAGCAGTTCTTC
TRBV27	NA	TRBJ1-4	NA	CASSLRPGTNEKLFF	TGTGCCAGCAGTCTTCGGCCAGGGACTAATGAAAAACTGTTTTTT
TRBV30	NA	TRBJ2-6	TRBD2	CAWSAGLAGLSGANVLTF	TGTGCCTGGAGTGCAGGACTAGCGGGACTTTCTGGGGCCAACGTCCTGACTTTC
TRBV7-6	NA	TRBJ2-7	NA	CASSLGSYEQYF	TGTGCCAGCAGCTTAGGGAGCTACGAGCAGTACTTC
TRBV19	NA	TRBJ2-3	TRBD2	CASSIERGALTDTQYF	TGTGCCAGTAGTATCGAGCGGGGGGCCCTCACAGATACGCAGTATTTT
TRBV4-3	NA	TRBJ1-1	NA	CASSQDRGLYEAFF	TGCGCCAGCAGCCAAGATAGAGGGTTGTACGAAGCTTTCTTT
TRBV23-1	NA	TRBJ1-1	TRBD1	CASSQLDRGKNTEAFF	TGCGCCAGCAGTCAATTGGACAGGGGCAAGAACACTGAAGCTTTCTTT
TRBV5-1	NA	TRBJ2-1	TRBD2	CASKGTSGSSEQFF	TGCGCCAGCAAAGGGACTAGCGGGAGCTCTGAGCAGTTCTTC
TRBV6-5	NA	TRBJ1-1	NA	CASSYAGVRTEAFF	TGTGCCAGCAGTTACGCAGGGGTTAGGACTGAAGCTTTCTTT
TRBV7-2	NA	TRBJ2-3	NA	CASSFEGGTDTQYF	TGTGCCAGCAGCTTTGAGGGGGGGACAGATACGCAGTATTTT
TRBV30	NA	TRBJ2-2	NA	CAWSVGGNTGELFF	TGTGCCTGGAGTGTAGGGGGGAACACCGGGGAGCTGTTTTTT
TRBV7-8	few	TRBJ2-1	NA	CASSSPNNEQFF	TGTGCCAGCAGCTCTCCTAACAATGAGCAGTTCTTC